The rows below give T cell receptor beta chains drawn from one sample of a study of blood T cell repertoires in COVID-19. The assay was immunoSEQ multiplex PCR, and TCRdb's table has in-frame clones only and misses some. The data show 150,000 to 200,000 clones, around 93% seen once. Input material: peripheral blood. Receptor source: a man aged 30 to 45 with COVID-19, enrolled during active disease. CDR3s include the opening cysteine and the closing phenylalanine or tryptophan. The D gene is left open where the match is weak. Not every row has a clone size; where given, it reads once, few, many or a size class.

d_gene	v_gene	j_gene	abundance	CDR3nt	CDR3aa
NA	TRBV29-1	TRBJ1-4	NA	TGCAGCGCGACAGGCCTTAATGAAAAACTGTTTTTT	CSATGLNEKLFF
TRBD2	TRBV5-4	TRBJ2-7	NA	TGTGCCAGCAGCTTGGCGGGGGGGCCCTACGAGCAGTACTTC	CASSLAGGPYEQYF
NA	TRBV18	TRBJ2-1	NA	TGTGCCAGCTCACTGGACTACCCCTCCTACAATGAGCAGTTCTTC	CASSLDYPSYNEQFF
NA	TRBV27	TRBJ1-2	once	TGTGCCAGCAGTTTATTTCAGGGTAACGGCTACACCTTC	CASSLFQGNGYTF
TRBD1	TRBV29-1	TRBJ2-1	NA	TGCAGCGTTGAATTGGGGACAGGGGGAGTCAATGAGCAGTTCTTC	CSVELGTGGVNEQFF
TRBD1	TRBV3-1/TRBV3-2	TRBJ1-5	NA	TGTGCCAGCAGCCAACTAGGACAGGGCCCTCAGCCCCAGCATTTT	CASSQLGQGPQPQHF
NA	TRBV29-1	TRBJ1-2	once	TGCAGCGTTGAAAAAGGACTTAACTATGGCTACACCTTC	CSVEKGLNYGYTF
TRBD1	TRBV5-1	TRBJ2-1	NA	TGCGCCAGCAGCTTAGGGACAGGATTCTACAATGAGCAGTTCTTC	CASSLGTGFYNEQFF
TRBD1	TRBV7-2	TRBJ2-5	NA	TGTGCCAGCAGCTCCAAGGGGGCACGAGAGACCCAGTACTTC	CASSSKGARETQYF
NA	TRBV5-1	TRBJ1-5	NA	TGCGCCAGCAGCTTGGAAGGGGCAGTCAATCAGCCCCAGCATTTT	CASSLEGAVNQPQHF
NA	TRBV27	TRBJ1-2	NA	TGTGCCAGCAGTTTACCGGGGGAGGATGGCTACACCTTC	CASSLPGEDGYTF
NA	TRBV7-2	TRBJ2-7	NA	TGTGCCAGCAGCTTAGGGGAGTGGGTGAGCTCCTACGAGCAGTACTTC	CASSLGEWVSSYEQYF
NA	TRBV21-1	TRBJ1-2	NA	TGTGCCAGCAGCAAAGCCGGGACAGGGGTCGGCTACACCTTC	CASSKAGTGVGYTF
NA	TRBV30	TRBJ2-5	NA	TGTGCCTGGAGTGTCGACACCCAAGAGACCCAGTACTTC	CAWSVDTQETQYF
NA	TRBV7-9	TRBJ1-5	NA	TGTGCCAGCAGCACTTCTACTCAGCCCCAGCATTTT	CASSTSTQPQHF
NA	TRBV3-1/TRBV3-2	TRBJ1-2	few	TGTGCCAGCAGCCGGACAGACATAAATGGCTACACCTTC	CASSRTDINGYTF
NA	TRBV5-4	TRBJ1-2	NA	TGTGCCAGCAGCAGCGGGACAAACTATGGCTACACCTTC	CASSSGTNYGYTF
TRBD2	TRBV7-2	TRBJ2-3	NA	TGTGCCAGCAGCCTGCAATCTAGCGGGGAAGGAGATACGCAGTATTTT	CASSLQSSGEGDTQYF
NA	TRBV6-2/TRBV6-3	TRBJ1-5	once	TGTGCCAGCAGCGCGGGGCGCTACCAGCCCCAGCATTTT	CASSAGRYQPQHF
NA	TRBV5-1	TRBJ1-4	NA	TGCGCCAGCAGCTCTGGGCCTTACCCTAATGAAAAACTGTTTTTT	CASSSGPYPNEKLFF
NA	TRBV6-1	TRBJ1-6	NA	TGTGCCAGCAGTTGGGACACAAAATCACCCCTCCACTTT	CASSWDTKSPLHF
TRBD2	TRBV18	TRBJ2-7	NA	TGTGCCAGCTCACCACCGACGGGACTAGCGGGCAACGAGCAGTACTTC	CASSPPTGLAGNEQYF
TRBD1	TRBV7-2	TRBJ1-3	NA	TGTGCCAGCAGCTTACAGACAGGGCCCGGAAACACCATATATTTT	CASSLQTGPGNTIYF
NA	TRBV4-3	TRBJ2-7	NA	TGCGCCAGCAGCCGAGAGCTAGGCGGCAGGGTTTCCTACGAGCAGTACTTC	CASSRELGGRVSYEQYF
TRBD1	TRBV7-2	TRBJ2-7	NA	TGTGCCAGCAGCCAAGGGGTGGGCAGGGGGCGGTCTAGCTCCTACGAGCAGTACTTC	CASSQGVGRGRSSSYEQYF
TRBD1	TRBV2	TRBJ2-7	NA	TGTGCCAGCAGAACCGGGACAGGGGCTACTGAGCAGTACTTC	CASRTGTGATEQYF
NA	TRBV9	TRBJ1-4	NA	TGTGCCAGCAGCCCCCGAGACAGAACCCAAATACCAAATGAAAAACTGTTTTTT	CASSPRDRTQIPNEKLFF
TRBD2	TRBV27	TRBJ2-3	NA	TGTGCCAGCAGTTTTGATAGCGGGGGGGCAGATACGCAGTATTTT	CASSFDSGGADTQYF
TRBD1	TRBV19	TRBJ1-1	NA	TGTGCCAGTAGTACGTCCCGGGACAGGAGCCCCCGGACTGAAGCTTTCTTT	CASSTSRDRSPRTEAFF
NA	TRBV7-9	TRBJ1-3	once	TGTGCCAGCAGTCCGTGGACAGCCAACTCTGGAAACACCATATATTTT	CASSPWTANSGNTIYF
TRBD1	TRBV6-2/TRBV6-3	TRBJ2-2	NA	TGTGCCAGCAGTCCCCACAGGGGGCCCACCGGGGAGCTGTTTTTT	CASSPHRGPTGELFF
NA	TRBV30	TRBJ2-7	NA	TGTGCCTGGAGTGTCTATGGTCGGGAGCAGTACTTC	CAWSVYGREQYF
TRBD2	TRBV7-8	TRBJ2-1	NA	TGTGCCAGCAGCCGAGTGGGGACTAGCGGGGGGGGCTCCTACAATGAGCAGTTCTTC	CASSRVGTSGGGSYNEQFF
NA	TRBV9	TRBJ1-4	once	TGTGCCAGCAGCGTAGCTACGGGGGTGCTCCGAAATGAAAAACTGTTTTTT	CASSVATGVLRNEKLFF
TRBD1	TRBV14	TRBJ1-2	NA	TGTGCCAGCAGCCTGACGACAGGGGCTCTGGGCTATGGCTACACCTTC	CASSLTTGALGYGYTF
NA	TRBV11-2	TRBJ1-5	NA	TGTGCCAGCAGCTTAGATAGAAATGGCAATCAGCCCCAGCATTTT	CASSLDRNGNQPQHF
NA	TRBV5-4	TRBJ1-2	NA	TGTGCCAGCAGCTTGGTAGGGGGGGATGGCTACACCTTC	CASSLVGGDGYTF
NA	TRBV28	TRBJ2-3	NA	TGTGCCAGCAGCCTCAAGGTGAGTTGGACTCCTGAGATTTGGGCAGATACGCAGTATTTT	CASSLKVSWTPEIWADTQYF
NA	TRBV5-4	TRBJ1-1	NA	TGTGCCAGCACCAACCGGAGGGGCACTGAAGCTTTCTTT	CASTNRRGTEAFF
TRBD1	TRBV5-6	TRBJ2-7	NA	TGTGCCAGCAGCTTTACACCGGGACAGTCAATCTACGAGCAGTACTTC	CASSFTPGQSIYEQYF
NA	TRBV29-1	TRBJ2-1	NA	TGCAGCGTTACTACAAGGGGTGAGCAGTTCTTC	CSVTTRGEQFF
TRBD1	TRBV6-5	TRBJ1-2	NA	TGTGCCAGCAGAAAAAACCGGGACAGGGGAGGCGGCTACACCTTC	CASRKNRDRGGGYTF
NA	TRBV3-1/TRBV3-2	TRBJ1-5	NA	TGTGCCAGCAGCCAAGATTCGGGCGGGAATCAGCCCCAGCATTTT	CASSQDSGGNQPQHF
NA	TRBV4-1	TRBJ2-7	NA	TGCGCCAGCAGCCAGAAACTTGAAGGTCCAGAAGCGGACGAGCAGTACTTC	CASSQKLEGPEADEQYF
TRBD1	TRBV5-5	TRBJ2-3	NA	TGTGCCAGCAGCCCACCGGACGGGACAGGGGGGCCAGATACGCAGTATTTT	CASSPPDGTGGPDTQYF
TRBD1	TRBV4-2	TRBJ2-7	NA	TGTGCCAGCAGCCAAGAAAGGACAGGGCCTTACGAGCAGTACTTC	CASSQERTGPYEQYF
NA	TRBV6-5	TRBJ1-2	NA	TGTGCCAGCACCCAAGGGGGGGAACATGGCTACACCTTC	CASTQGGEHGYTF
TRBD2	TRBV5-8	TRBJ2-2	NA	TGTGCCAGCAGCTGGGCGGCGACTAGCGGGAACACCGGGGAGCTGTTTTTT	CASSWAATSGNTGELFF
NA	TRBV19	TRBJ1-5	NA	TGTGCCAGTAGTATAATGCAGGGTCATCAGCCCCAGCATTTT	CASSIMQGHQPQHF
NA	TRBV6-2/TRBV6-3	TRBJ1-2	NA	TGTGCCAGCAGTTCTACTGGACGGAGGCCCTATGGCTACACCTTC	CASSSTGRRPYGYTF
TRBD1	TRBV5-1	TRBJ1-6	NA	TGCGCCAGCAGCTTAGGGACAGTTTATAATTCACCCCTCCACTTT	CASSLGTVYNSPLHF
TRBD1	TRBV6-6	TRBJ1-2	NA	TGTGCCAGCAGACCAACGTCAGGGGGCCCGGGCTATGGCTACACCTTC	CASRPTSGGPGYGYTF
NA	TRBV27	TRBJ1-2	once	TGTGCCAGTAGAAAAACCGGGACTTACTATGGCTACACCTTC	CASRKTGTYYGYTF
NA	TRBV11-2	TRBJ1-2	NA	TGTGCCAGCAGTTTCAATCGGGATGGCTACACCTTC	CASSFNRDGYTF
NA	TRBV27	TRBJ1-5	NA	TGTGCCAGCAGTCTCGGTAGCAATCAGCCCCAGCATTTT	CASSLGSNQPQHF
NA	TRBV5-4	TRBJ1-1	NA	TGTGCCAGCAGCTTGATGACACCTATGAACACTGAAGCTTTCTTT	CASSLMTPMNTEAFF
TRBD1	TRBV7-3	TRBJ1-2	NA	TGTGCCAGCAGCCCAACGGGGACAGGCCATGACTACACCTTC	CASSPTGTGHDYTF
NA	TRBV7-2	TRBJ1-6	NA	TGTGCCAGCAGCTTACCGGGACACGTAAATTCACCCCTCCACTTT	CASSLPGHVNSPLHF
TRBD2	TRBV4-2	TRBJ2-7	NA	TGTGCCAGCAGCCAAGAGGCCCTTGGGACTAGCGGGAGATACGAGCAGTACTTC	CASSQEALGTSGRYEQYF
NA	TRBV28	TRBJ2-7	NA	TGTGCCAGCAGTCCGACAGGAGCCTCCTACGAGCAGTACTTC	CASSPTGASYEQYF